The present TCR beta chain was sequenced within a study of CXCR3-negative and CXCR3-positive naive CD8 T cells. Overall study results and limits: Similar TRBV-TRBJ usage was seen in naive cells (both CXCR3-negative and CXCR3-positive), but memory cells differed. Compared with CXCR3-negative naive cells, CXCR3-positive naive cells showed more hydrophobic TRB CDR3s.

Remarks on this clonotype: No antigen is known for it.

CDR1 MNHEY and CDR2 SMNVEV come from the germline V gene (reference sequence). The CDR3 runs to 14 residues. UMI-tagged TRB cDNA libraries were built via 5' RACE. TCRdb reanalyzed the 5' RACE reads, giving one entry per CDR3 protein sequence and no DNA. Its listing shows approximately 90,000 distinct CDR3 sequences. Triplicate sorting captured 300,000 cells each from every CD8+ T cell subset. The source is a human donor in good health. Some clones in this sample may be carry-over from other donors' samples. The sample was naive CXCR3+ CD8+ T cells from blood. The subset here: CD45RO-CCR7+CD27+CD95- naive CD8+ T cells expressing CXCR3 (TNR3+). This chain joins TRBV27 and TRBJ2-3. The CDR3: CASSLSSSTDTQYF.